These 28 T cell receptor beta chains came from one sample sequenced in a study of cytomegalovirus exposure and HLA in healthy donors. Vbeta (60) and Jbeta (13) primers were used in the PCR. Assay used: immunoSEQ multiplex PCR; TCRdb lists only in-frame clones, some missing. This table holds a few hundred thousand clones, around 90% found once. The sample taken for sequencing was PBMCs. These receptors all stem from a girl aged 2-10 years in good health and CMV-seronegative.

For the CDR3, the DNA is TGTGCCACCAGCAGATCTCAGGGGTGGGGTGAGCAGTTCTTC. The encoded protein is CATSRSQGWGEQFF. The chain is built from TRBV15 and TRBJ2-1, with a weak D call TRBD1 (6 bases). The V and J ends lost 2 bases and 9 bases respectively, with 14 bases between them. From germline, CDR1 is LNHNV and CDR2 YYDKDF (reference sequence). The CDR3 has 14 amino acids.

The gene calls are TRBV27 and TRBJ1-2; 9 bases agree with TRBD1. CDR1 is MNHEY and CDR2 is SMNVEV in the germline V gene (reference sequence). Germline trimming cut 4 bases from V and 4 bases from J; bases unmatched to any gene: 7. The CDR3 is 15 residues long. Here the CDR3 DNA reads TGTGCCAGCAGTTACCGGACAGGGGACCGCTATGGCTACACCTTC. It translates to CASSYRTGDRYGYTF.

The chain recombines TRBV4-1 with TRBJ1-2, with D maybe TRBD1 (5 bases). Germline CDR1 reads MGHRA; CDR2 reads YSYEKL. The CDR3 has 16 residues. The V gene lost 0 bases and the J gene lost 4 bases, with 15 bases spanning the gap. CDR3 DNA: TGCGCCAGCAGCCAAGAAGGAGCCAGGGCGGCCTATGGCTACACCTTC. Translated: CASSQEGARAAYGYTF.

The chain employs TRBV28 and TRBJ1-1; D may be TRBD1 (6 bases). Trimming removed 6 bases at V and 0 bases at J, with 20 bases between. The CDR3 sequence is 17 residues long. Germline-derived CDR1 and CDR2 are MDHEN and SYDVKM. CDR3 DNA: TGTGCCAGCAGCCCCGGCCCCGTACAGGGCCTGAACACTGAAGCTTTCTTT. Its protein product is CASSPGPVQGLNTEAFF.

The chain employs TRBV18 and TRBJ1-3; 9 bases align to TRBD1. Losses at the gene ends were 3 bases for V and 2 bases for J; bases not matched to a gene: 5. Germline loops: CDR1 KGHSH, CDR2 LQKENI. This CDR3 has 16 residues. This chain's CDR3 is CASSPTGGIAGNTIYF. CDR3 nucleotides: TGTGCCAGCTCACCCACAGGGGGCATCGCTGGAAACACCATATATTTT.

The rearrangement uses TRBV18 and TRBJ2-1; tentatively, D is TRBD1 (6 bases). Germline values: CDR1 KGHSH, CDR2 LQKENI. The CDR3 consists of 15 residues. Deletions cut 3 bases from V and 4 bases from J, with 13 bases between. The CDR3 DNA is TGTGCCAGCTCACCTAAGGGGGATCAATACAATGAGCAGTTCTTC. This encodes CASSPKGDQYNEQFF.

CDR3 sequence reads: CASSGRQGAGTQYF. The CDR3 DNA follows: TGTGCCAGCAGTGGTCGACAGGGGGCAGGGACCCAGTACTTC. The V and J genes are TRBV2 and TRBJ2-5; 10 bases map to TRBD1. This CDR3 is 14 amino acids long. From germline, CDR1 is SNHLY and CDR2 FYNNEI. V lost 4 bases, J lost 7 bases, and 6 bases stayed unmatched.

The genes are TRBV5-4 and TRBJ2-7; 11 nucleotides align to TRBD2. The CDR3 consists of 14 residues. CDR1 and CDR2 from the germline V gene are SGHNT and YYREEE (reference sequence). V lost 5 bases to trimming and J lost 3 bases; unmatched junction nucleotides: 4. The CDR3 is CASSSGRALYEQYF. In DNA, the CDR3 is TGTGCCAGCAGTAGCGGGAGGGCCCTCTACGAGCAGTACTTC. Supplemented by reference TRBV5-4 and TRBJ2-7, the full variable domain reads ETGVTQSPTHLIKTRGQQVTLRCSSQSGHNTVSWYQQALGQGPQFIFQYYREEENGRGNFPPRFSGLQFPNYSSELNVNALELDDSALYLCASSSGRALYEQYFGPGTRLTVT.

CDR3 protein: CASSRGQASNQPQHF. In DNA, the CDR3 is TGTGCCAGTAGTCGAGGACAGGCCTCGAATCAGCCCCAGCATTTT. V is TRBV19 and J is TRBJ1-5, with 7 bases matching TRBD1. With V trimmed by 5 bases and J by 4 bases, 8 bases remained unmatched. CDR3 size: 15 residues. The germline CDR1 and CDR2 sequences are LNHDA and SQIVND (reference sequence).

This chain links TRBV7-6 with TRBJ1-2; D call uncertain. V was clipped by 1 base and J by 4 bases, with 13 bases between them. The CDR3 has 15 residues. CDR1 is SGHVS, CDR2 FNYEAQ, per germline. The chain's CDR3 is CASSLEGRPPYGYTF. CDR3 nucleotides: TGTGCCAGCAGCTTAGAAGGGAGGCCACCCTATGGCTACACCTTC.

The chain has TRBV6-1 and TRBJ2-7; 10 bases line up with TRBD2. V lost 5 bases and J lost 12; bases outside the gene matches: 16. CDR1 and CDR2 from the germline V gene are MNHNS and SASEGT. The CDR3 is 15 residues long. In nucleotides, the CDR3 is TGTGCCAGCAGTCCTCATGGGACTAGCGAGACGGGCCGGTACTTC. Encoded protein: CASSPHGTSETGRYF.

The rearrangement uses TRBV6-5 and TRBJ2-7, with 10 nucleotides matching TRBD2. The germline gives CDR1 MNHEY, CDR2 SVGAGI. There are 13 residues in the CDR3. V was clipped by 6 bases and J by 5 bases; unmatched bases: 4. CDR3 loop: CASRSSGRDEQYF. CDR3 DNA: TGTGCCAGCAGATCTAGCGGGAGAGACGAGCAGTACTTC.

The chain recombines TRBV28 with TRBJ2-3; the D gene is possibly TRBD2 (6 bases). V lost 3 bases and J lost 6, with 16 bases in between. The CDR3 has 15 residues. The germline V gene has CDR1 MDHEN and CDR2 SYDVKM. The CDR3 DNA reads as TGTGCCAGCAGTTTGGGGGGACTGCCTATTGATACGCAGTATTTT. Amino acid sequence: CASSLGGLPIDTQYF.

The chain employs TRBV2 and TRBJ2-5; the match to TRBD1 covers 7 bases. This CDR3 has 16 residues. Germline V CDR1 and CDR2: SNHLY, FYNNEI. After removal of 0 bases from V and 2 bases from J, the junction contained 6 bases not matched to a gene. Here the CDR3 DNA reads TGTGCCAGCAGTGAAGCGCTTCGGACAGGTCAAGAGACCCAGTACTTC. Its translation is CASSEALRTGQETQYF.

The gene calls are TRBV27 and TRBJ2-7; D is unresolved. This CDR3 is 13 amino acids long. Germline V gene sequence: CDR1 MNHEY, CDR2 SMNVEV (reference sequence). V shed 5 bases and J shed 6 bases, with 14 bases lying between them. CDR3 bases: TGTGCCAGCAGTATTTCTCAGGCAGCCGAGCAGTACTTC. The encoded protein is CASSISQAAEQYF.

The chain has TRBV20-1 and TRBJ2-2; unclear D gene. The CDR3 is 11 amino acids. Germline-derived CDR1 and CDR2 are DFQATT and SNEGSKA (reference sequence). V gave up 4 bases and J gave up 7 bases, with 7 bases separating them. DNA of the CDR3: TGCAGTGCTAATGCGTTCGGGGAGCTGTTTTTT. Translation: CSANAFGELFF.

The gene calls are TRBV11-2 and TRBJ1-6; D is perhaps TRBD1 (5 bases). This CDR3 comprises 14 residues. V was cut by 5 bases and J by 10 bases, with 15 bases left in between. Per the germline V gene, CDR1 is SGHAT and CDR2 is FQNNGV. CDR3 sequence reads: CASSPGGGGSPLHF. CDR3 coding DNA: TGTGCCAGCAGCCCTGGGGGGGGTGGCTCACCCCTCCACTTT.

The chain couples TRBV2 to TRBJ2-5; D call uncertain. Trimming shortened V by 7 bases and J by 5 bases, and 14 bases separated the two germline ends. Germline CDR1 is SNHLY and CDR2 is FYNNEI. This CDR3 comprises 13 residues. CDR3 coding DNA: TGTGCCAGCACCTCAAGGAGTCCGGAGACCCAGTACTTC. This sequence encodes CASTSRSPETQYF. Full variable domain (missing parts from reference TRBV2 and TRBJ2-5): EPEVTQTPSHQVTQMGQEVILRCVPISNHLYFYWYRQILGQKVEFLVSFYNNEISEKSEIFDDQFSVERPDGSNFTLKIRSTKLEDSAMYFCASTSRSPETQYFGPGTRLLVL.

This sequence joins TRBV6-1 and TRBJ2-2; 8 bases map to TRBD1. This CDR3 has 18 amino acids. Germline CDR1 reads MNHNS; CDR2 reads SASEGT. Trimming removed 3 bases from V and 1 base from J; junction bases left unmatched: 10. CDR3 in amino acids: CASSDFPGQGWNTGELFF. The CDR3 nucleotides read TGTGCCAGCAGTGATTTCCCTGGACAGGGATGGAACACCGGGGAGCTGTTTTTT.

The chain uses TRBV2 and TRBJ1-4, with TRBD1 identical over 9 bases. The CDR3 runs 16 residues. V lost 4 bases, J lost 6 bases, and 9 bases stayed unmatched. The germline CDR1 and CDR2 sequences are SNHLY and FYNNEI. CDR3 in DNA: TGTGCCAGCAGTGTGCCGGGACAGGGAAACTATGAAAAACTGTTTTTT. Translating it yields CASSVPGQGNYEKLFF.

This clone was observed once. The chain couples TRBV5-4 to TRBJ2-1; D is unclear. Trimming removed 1 base from V and 7 bases from J, with 6 bases in between. The CDR3 totals 12 residues. The germline V gene has CDR1 SGHNT and CDR2 YYREEE (reference sequence). The DNA of the CDR3 is TGTGCCAGCAGCTTGTCTATGAATGAGCAGTTCTTC. It yields the protein CASSLSMNEQFF.

The V call is TRBV6-5, the J call TRBJ1-5; D remains ambiguous. The germline V and J ends were trimmed by 6 bases and 7 bases, with 13 bases remaining between them. The germline gives CDR1 MNHEY, CDR2 SVGAGI. CDR3 size: 13 residues. The CDR3 DNA reads as TGTGCCAGCAGATCGGCGGACTCCCAGCCCCAGCATTTT. The encoded protein is CASRSADSQPQHF.

This chain links TRBV4-1 with TRBJ2-3; TRBD2 agrees at 11 bases. The CDR3 extends over 17 amino acids. Germline trimming cut 1 base from V and 2 bases from J; bases unmatched to any gene: 5. Germline values: CDR1 MGHRA, CDR2 YSYEKL. DNA for the CDR3: TGCGCCAGCAGCCAAGGTGGGACTAGCGGCGCCACAGATACGCAGTATTTT. Translating gives CASSQGGTSGATDTQYF.

Comment on this clone: At one end the junction does not follow the germline gene, possibly because of a read error. The chain carries TRBV30 and TRBJ2-2, with D possibly being TRBD2 (5 bases). This CDR3 spans 14 amino acids. Germline V gene data show CDR1 as GTSNPN and CDR2 as SVGIG (reference sequence). The CDR3 coding sequence is TGTGCCGGGAGAGGCAGGCGGAACACCGGGGAGCTGTTTTTT. It translates to CAGRGRRNTGELFF.

This chain joins TRBV19 and TRBJ1-4, with 8 positions matching TRBD1. The CDR3 extends over 13 amino acids. The V and J ends lost 5 bases and 6 bases, in that order; junction bases with no gene match: 2. In germline, CDR1 is LNHDA, CDR2 SQIVND (reference sequence). The CDR3, as DNA: TGTGCCAGTAGTCACAGGGGGTATGAAAAACTGTTTTTT. Translating it yields CASSHRGYEKLFF.

V usage is TRBV19 and J usage is TRBJ2-7; D is possibly TRBD1 (8 bases). Trimming cost V 4 bases and J 0 bases, with 22 bases left between them. The germline V gene encodes CDR1 LNHDA and CDR2 SQIVND (reference sequence). The CDR3 is 18 residues long. For the CDR3, the DNA is TGTGCCAGTAGTACCGATTTAGGACAGGGAGGGAGCTCCTACGAGCAGTACTTC. This sequence encodes CASSTDLGQGGSSYEQYF.

This chain connects TRBV6-5 to TRBJ1-1; D not resolved. V was trimmed by 8 bases and J by 1 base, leaving 14 bases between them. The CDR3 is 14 amino acids. CDR1 and CDR2 (germline): MNHEY, SVGAGI. The CDR3 DNA sequence: TGTGCCAGCCTCACCTTCCGGGGGAACACTGAAGCTTTCTTT. This encodes CASLTFRGNTEAFF.

The chain joins TRBV5-6 to TRBJ1-4; 11 bases map to TRBD1. The germline gives CDR1 SGHDT, CDR2 YYEEEE. This CDR3 comprises 15 residues. With V trimmed by 3 bases and J by 8 bases, 6 bases remained unmatched. The CDR3 reads CASSWGTGGGEKLFF. DNA for the CDR3: TGTGCCAGCAGCTGGGGGACAGGGGGGGGCGAAAAACTGTTTTTT.